The following is a TCR beta chain sequence with its context. These data originate in a study of blood T cell repertoires in COVID-19. Study summary: Acute and convalescent COVID-19 samples came from the United States, Italy and Spain. T cells, B-cell-depleted T cells, or PBMCs provided the cDNA or gDNA that served as material.

In the study's own analysis: Reference gene primers were amplified, and this amplification served to estimate nucleated cell counts. Clones were read by immunoSEQ multiplex PCR, and TCRdb kept only the in-frame ones, dropping some. The V and J calls and clone size were taken over from that table, and D and trimming were inferred from the DNA. The sample yields approximately 330,000 clones, approximately 88% seen once. This CDR3 has 18 amino acids. This TCR was recovered from a man aged 25 to 40 with COVID-19, enrolled during active disease. Sequenced material: peripheral blood. The rearrangement uses TRBV1 and TRBJ2-2; the listed D gene, TRBD1, was not tested against the DNA. TRBV1 is a pseudogene locus. The CDR3 nucleotides read TGCACCAGCAGCCAAGATTATGGACAGGGGAAGGGGAACGGGGAGCTGTTTTTT. Encoded protein: CTSSQDYGQGKGNGELFF.